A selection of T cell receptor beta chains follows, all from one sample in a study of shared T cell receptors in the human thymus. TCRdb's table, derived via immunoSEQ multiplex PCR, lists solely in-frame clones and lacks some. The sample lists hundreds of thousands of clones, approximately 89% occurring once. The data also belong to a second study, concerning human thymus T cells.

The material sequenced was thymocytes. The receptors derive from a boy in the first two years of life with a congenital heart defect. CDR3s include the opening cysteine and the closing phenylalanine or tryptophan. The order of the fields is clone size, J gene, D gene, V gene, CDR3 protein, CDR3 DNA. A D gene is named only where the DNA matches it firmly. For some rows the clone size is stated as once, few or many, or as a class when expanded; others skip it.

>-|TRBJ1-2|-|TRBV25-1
CASSEEGVSGGCGYTF
TGTGCCAGCAGTGAAGAGGGGGTTTCTGGGGGCTGTGGCTACACCTTC
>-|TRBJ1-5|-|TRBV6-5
CASSSAQGSLNQPQHF
TGTGCCAGCAGTTCCGCCCAGGGTTCCCTTAATCAGCCCCAGCATTTT
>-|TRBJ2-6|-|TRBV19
CASAAGASGANVLTF
TGTGCCAGCGCCGCAGGGGCCTCTGGGGCCAACGTCCTGACTTTC
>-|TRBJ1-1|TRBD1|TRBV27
CASSAGAGTGGGTEAFF
TGTGCCAGCAGTGCTGGCGCCGGGACAGGGGGAGGGACTGAAGCTTTCTTT
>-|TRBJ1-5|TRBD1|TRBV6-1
CASSEAGTGVNQPQHF
TGTGCCAGCAGTGAAGCGGGGACAGGGGTAAATCAGCCCCAGCATTTT
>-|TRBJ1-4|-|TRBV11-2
CASSRIDRRGEKLFF
TGTGCCAGCAGCCGAATTGACAGGAGAGGTGAAAAACTGTTTTTT
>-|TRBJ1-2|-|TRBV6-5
CASSYDTGLYGYTF
TGTGCCAGCAGTTACGACACAGGCCTCTATGGCTACACCTTC
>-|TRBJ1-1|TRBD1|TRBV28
CASRGQGNTEAFF
TGTGCCAGCAGGGGACAGGGGAACACTGAAGCTTTCTTT
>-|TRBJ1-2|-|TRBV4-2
CASSQTGQGLMNGYTF
TGTGCCAGCAGCCAAACGGGCCAGGGGCTTATGAATGGCTACACCTTC
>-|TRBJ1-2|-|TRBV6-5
CASSPAGYGYTF
TGTGCCAGCAGTCCCGCAGGGTATGGCTACACCTTC
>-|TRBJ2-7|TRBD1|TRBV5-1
CASSLGEVGTGSSYEQYF
TGCGCCAGCAGCTTGGGTGAAGTGGGGACAGGGAGCTCCTACGAGCAGTACTTC
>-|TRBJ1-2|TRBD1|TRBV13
CASSLTGGEGYTF
TGTGCCAGCAGCTTAACAGGGGGTGAAGGCTACACCTTC
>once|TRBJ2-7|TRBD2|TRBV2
CASSERTSGGVNEQYF
TGTGCCAGCAGTGAAAGGACTAGCGGGGGGGTCAACGAGCAGTACTTC
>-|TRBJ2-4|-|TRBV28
CASGGQGKNIQYF
TGTGCCAGCGGCGGACAAGGCAAAAACATTCAGTACTTC
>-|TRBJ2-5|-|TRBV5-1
CASSLARRGRNQETQYF
TGCGCCAGCAGCTTGGCCAGGAGGGGCCGAAACCAAGAGACCCAGTACTTC
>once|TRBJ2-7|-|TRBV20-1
CSARDSSEQYF
TGCAGTGCTAGAGATTCGTCCGAGCAGTACTTC
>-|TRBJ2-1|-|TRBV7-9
CASSHPLATLSIDNEQFF
TGTGCCAGCAGCCATCCCCTCGCGACTCTTAGCATCGACAATGAGCAGTTCTTC
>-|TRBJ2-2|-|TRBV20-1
CSAHQTGELFF
TGCAGTGCCCATCAAACCGGGGAGCTGTTTTTT
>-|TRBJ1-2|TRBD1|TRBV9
CASSADRGHYGYTF
TGTGCCAGCAGCGCAGACAGGGGCCACTATGGCTACACCTTC
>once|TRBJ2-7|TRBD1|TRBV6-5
CASSYSKTGSAYEQYF
TGTGCCAGCAGTTACTCGAAGACAGGGTCGGCCTACGAGCAGTACTTC
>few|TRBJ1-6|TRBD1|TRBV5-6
CASSSRQGSSPLHF
TGTGCCAGCAGCTCCCGACAGGGAAGTTCACCCCTCCACTTT
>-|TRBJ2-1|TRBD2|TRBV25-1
CASSEAGGPDNEQFF
TGTGCCAGCAGTGAGGCGGGAGGGCCCGACAATGAGCAGTTCTTC
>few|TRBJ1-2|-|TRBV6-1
CASSEAGQGIGLCGYTF
TGTGCCAGCAGTGAAGCAGGTCAGGGTATCGGGCTTTGTGGCTACACCTTC
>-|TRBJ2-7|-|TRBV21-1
CASTGEVYEQYF
TGTGCCAGCACGGGAGAGGTCTACGAGCAGTACTTC
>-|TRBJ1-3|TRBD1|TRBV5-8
CASSQGQGLLSGNTIYF
TGTGCCAGCAGCCAGGGACAGGGGTTACTCTCTGGAAACACCATATATTTT
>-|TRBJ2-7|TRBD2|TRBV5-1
CASSPHPSSGGSGSYEQYF
TGCGCCAGCAGCCCACACCCGTCTAGCGGGGGGAGTGGGTCCTACGAGCAGTACTTC
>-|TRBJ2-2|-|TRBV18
CASSPLTSLSTGELFF
TGTGCCAGCTCACCTTTGACTAGTTTGAGCACCGGGGAGCTGTTTTTT
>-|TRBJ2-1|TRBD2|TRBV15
CATSRLAGVNYNEQFF
TGTGCCACCAGCAGGCTAGCGGGGGTTAACTACAATGAGCAGTTCTTC
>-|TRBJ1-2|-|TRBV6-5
CASSYDITNYGYTF
TGTGCCAGCAGTTACGACATTACTAACTATGGCTACACCTTC
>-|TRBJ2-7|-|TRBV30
CAWSSGYSYEQYF
TGTGCCTGGAGTAGCGGATACTCCTACGAGCAGTACTTC
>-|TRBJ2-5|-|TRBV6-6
CASSTWGDQETQYF
TGTGCCAGCAGTACTTGGGGGGACCAAGAGACCCAGTACTTC
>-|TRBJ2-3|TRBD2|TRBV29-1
CSVAKRESDTQYF
TGCAGCGTTGCGAAGCGGGAGTCAGATACGCAGTATTTT
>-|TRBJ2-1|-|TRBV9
CASSVGAPGEVNEQFF
TGTGCCAGCAGCGTAGGGGCGCCGGGGGAGGTCAATGAGCAGTTCTTC
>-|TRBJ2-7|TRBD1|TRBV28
CASSLFYPDRGYEQYF
TGTGCCAGCAGTTTATTCTACCCGGACAGGGGTTACGAGCAGTACTTC
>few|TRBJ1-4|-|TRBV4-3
CASSQEVQGWEKLFF
TGCGCCAGCAGCCAAGAAGTCCAGGGATGGGAAAAACTGTTTTTT
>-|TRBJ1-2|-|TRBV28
CASSSRGGRLDYGYTF
TGTGCCAGCAGTTCTCGAGGGGGAAGATTGGATTATGGCTACACCTTC
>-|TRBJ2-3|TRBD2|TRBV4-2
CASSQTATGGRMYTQYF
TGTGCCAGCAGCCAAACCGCAACGGGAGGACGTATGTATACGCAGTATTTT
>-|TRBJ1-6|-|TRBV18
CASSPLRGGINSPLHF
TGTGCCAGCTCACCCCTAAGGGGTGGAATTAATTCACCCCTCCACTTT
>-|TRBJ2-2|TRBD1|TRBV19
CASSRGQPKPRTGELFF
TGTGCCAGTAGTCGGGGACAGCCAAAGCCGAGAACCGGGGAGCTGTTTTTT
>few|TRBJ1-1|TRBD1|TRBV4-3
CASSHVDRGAEAFF
TGCGCCAGCAGCCACGTGGACAGGGGCGCTGAAGCTTTCTTT
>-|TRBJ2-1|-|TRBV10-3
CAIRYQTGFMSNEQFF
TGTGCCATCAGATATCAAACAGGGTTTATGAGCAATGAGCAGTTCTTC
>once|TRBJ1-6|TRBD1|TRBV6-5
CASTRRQGEPLHF
TGTGCCAGCACCCGAAGACAGGGGGAGCCCCTCCACTTT
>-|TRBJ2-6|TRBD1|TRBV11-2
CASSLEVWDRARTGANVLTF
TGTGCCAGCAGCTTAGAGGTTTGGGACAGGGCGAGAACTGGGGCCAACGTCCTGACTTTC
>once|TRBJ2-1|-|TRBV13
CASSFSLESSYNEQFF
TGTGCCAGCAGCTTCTCATTGGAGAGCTCCTACAATGAGCAGTTCTTC
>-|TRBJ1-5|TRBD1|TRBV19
CASSTQGAHQPQHF
TGTGCCAGTAGTACACAGGGGGCACATCAGCCCCAGCATTTT